This passage covers 20 T cell receptor beta chains from one sample sequenced in a study of CXCR3-negative and CXCR3-positive naive CD8 T cells. Findings of the study overall: Naive cells positive for CXCR3 carried more hydrophobic TRB CDR3s than CXCR3-negative ones.

All TRB cDNA libraries came from 5' RACE performed with UMI labels. One entry per CDR3 protein, without DNA, is what TCRdb gives after re-calling the 5' RACE reads. Recorded for this sample: tens of thousands of distinct CDR3 sequences. No antigen has been identified for these receptors. Material for sequencing was naive CXCR3+ CD8+ T cells from blood. Subset here: CD45RO-CCR7+CD27+CD95- naive CD8+ T cells expressing CXCR3 (TNR3+). Receptors were obtained from a human donor in good health. Some clones in this sample may be carry-over from other donors' samples.

The chain carries TRBV6-2 or TRBV6-3 and TRBJ1-1. The CDR3 length is 13 residues. Germline V gene data show CDR1 as MNHEY and CDR2 as SVGEGT. The chain's CDR3 is CASSYSRQTEAFF.

The CDR3 sequence is CASSLARGVTFSNTEAFF. V is TRBV7-8 and J is TRBJ1-1; TCRdb gives TRBD1 as the D gene, but with no DNA this cannot be confirmed. CDR3 length equals 18 residues. Germline assignment: CDR1 SGHVS and CDR2 FQNEAQ.

The rearrangement uses TRBV5-6 and TRBJ2-7. This CDR3 region has 13 residues. Germline V CDR1 and CDR2: SGHDT, YYEEEE. The CDR3 sequence is CASSLYGLGEQYF.

The V gene is TRBV12-3 or TRBV12-4, the J gene TRBJ1-1; TCRdb's D call, TRBD1, is unchecked because there is no DNA. CDR3 length equals 13 residues. The CDR3 region is CASKPDRPTEAFF.

The CDR3 is CASSQQTGNTEAFF. The V gene is TRBV3-1, the J gene TRBJ1-1; TCRdb names TRBD1, which stays unverified in the absence of DNA. The length of the CDR3 is 14 residues. CDR1 and CDR2 from the germline V gene are LGHDT and YNNKEL (reference sequence).

V gene TRBV6-6 combines with J gene TRBJ2-3. This CDR3 has 16 amino acids. Per germline, CDR1 MNHNY and CDR2 SVGAGI (reference sequence). The CDR3 spells CASRPVVGFNTDTQYF.

This chain joins TRBV20-1 and TRBJ2-7; TCRdb names TRBD2, which stays unverified in the absence of DNA. The CDR3 is made up of 12 amino acids. Germline-derived CDR1 and CDR2 are DFQATT and SNEGSKA (reference sequence). The chain's CDR3 is CSARGLFYEQYF.

V is TRBV5-6 and J is TRBJ2-2; the TCRdb D gene call, TRBD1, has no DNA to confirm it. The CDR3 length is 14 residues. Germline loops: CDR1 SGHDT, CDR2 YYEEEE. The CDR3 reads CASSRTSEVGELFF.

V is TRBV7-9 and J is TRBJ1-2. Per germline, CDR1 SEHNR and CDR2 FQNEAQ (reference sequence). The CDR3 is 14 amino acids. The CDR3 sequence: CASSLKEEVYGYTF.

The rearrangement joins TRBV2 to TRBJ2-3; the TCRdb call, TRBD1, lacks DNA for checking. The CDR3 runs 15 residues. Germline-derived CDR1 and CDR2 are SNHLY and FYNNEI. The CDR3 spells CASSEGAASRNTQYF.

The rearrangement uses TRBV15 and TRBJ2-7; the D gene TCRdb calls, TRBD1, cannot be checked with no DNA. The CDR3 loop spans 16 amino acids. Germline CDR1 is LNHNV and CDR2 is YYDKDF (reference sequence). The CDR3 spells CATSRAARQGAGEQYF.

The chain employs TRBV7-2 and TRBJ2-7. Germline V gene lookup returns CDR1 SGHTA and CDR2 FQGNSA. This CDR3 region has 12 residues. CDR3 in amino acids: CASSLAHHEQYF.

The rearrangement links TRBV20-1 to TRBJ2-7; TCRdb indicates TRBD1, and absent DNA this call remains unverified. The CDR3 runs to 15 residues. CDR1 is DFQATT, CDR2 SNEGSKA, per germline (reference sequence). The CDR3 reads CSARDQQDRRSGQYF.

The chain links TRBV29-1 to TRBJ2-2; TCRdb's D call, TRBD1, is unchecked because there is no DNA. The CDR3 loop spans 12 amino acids. The germline V gene has CDR1 SQVTM and CDR2 ANQGSEA. The CDR3 is CSGQPNTGELFF.

This sequence joins TRBV12-3 or TRBV12-4 and TRBJ2-3. The CDR3 is made up of 14 amino acids. The chain's CDR3 is CASSLAPSTDTQYF.

The rearrangement uses TRBV2 and TRBJ2-1; as DNA is missing, the TRBD2 call by TCRdb cannot be tested. Germline values: CDR1 SNHLY, CDR2 FYNNEI. The CDR3 has 12 residues. The CDR3: CASMYTETRLFF.

This clonotype ranks as medium-sized in terms of frequency. The rearrangement joins TRBV12-3 or TRBV12-4 to TRBJ2-3; the D call from TCRdb, TRBD2, cannot be confirmed without DNA. The CDR3 has 19 amino acids. CDR3 loop: CASSLGFLQERYHTDTQYF.

The chain joins TRBV7-7 to TRBJ2-5; the TCRdb D gene call, TRBD2, has no DNA to confirm it. Looked up from germline, CDR1 is SSHAT and CDR2 is FNYEAQ (reference sequence). The CDR3 sequence is 15 residues long. CDR3 amino acids: CASSPLSNSGETQYF.

The rearrangement uses TRBV25-1 and TRBJ2-3. Germline CDR1 and CDR2: MGHDK and SYGVNS. The CDR3 loop spans 13 amino acids. This CDR3 is CASSESGSNTQYF.

In terms of frequency, this clonotype is medium-sized (0.01 to 0.1%). V usage is TRBV12-3 or TRBV12-4 and J usage is TRBJ2-7. The CDR3 has 11 amino acids. The CDR3 loop reads CASSFSYEQYF.